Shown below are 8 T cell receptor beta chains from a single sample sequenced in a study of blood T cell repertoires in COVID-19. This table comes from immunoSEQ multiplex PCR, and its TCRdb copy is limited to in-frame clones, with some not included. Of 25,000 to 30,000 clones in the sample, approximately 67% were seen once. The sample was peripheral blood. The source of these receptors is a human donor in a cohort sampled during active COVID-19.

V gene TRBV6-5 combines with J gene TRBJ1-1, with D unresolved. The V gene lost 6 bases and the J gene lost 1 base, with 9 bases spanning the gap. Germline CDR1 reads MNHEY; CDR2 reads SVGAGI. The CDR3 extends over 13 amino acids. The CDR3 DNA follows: TGTGCCAGCAGCCGCGGGGAGAACACTGAAGCTTTCTTT. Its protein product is CASSRGENTEAFF.

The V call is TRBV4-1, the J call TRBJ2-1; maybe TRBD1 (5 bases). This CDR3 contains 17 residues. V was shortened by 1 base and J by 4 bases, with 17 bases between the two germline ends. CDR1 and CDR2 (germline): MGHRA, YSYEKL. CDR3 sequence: CASSQVPGQGGYNEQFF. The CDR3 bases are TGCGCCAGCAGCCAAGTGCCCGGCCAGGGCGGATACAATGAGCAGTTCTTC.

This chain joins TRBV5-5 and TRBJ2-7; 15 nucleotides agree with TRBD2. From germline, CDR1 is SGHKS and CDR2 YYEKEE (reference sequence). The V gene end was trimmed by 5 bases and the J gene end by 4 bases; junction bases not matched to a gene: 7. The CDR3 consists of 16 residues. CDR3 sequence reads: CASSPGLAGGLYEQYF. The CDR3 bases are TGTGCCAGCAGTCCGGGACTAGCGGGAGGACTGTACGAGCAGTACTTC.

CDR3: CASSSDTVYEQYF. The CDR3 nucleotides are TGTGCCAGCAGCTCGGACACAGTCTACGAGCAGTACTTC. V and J are TRBV11-1 and TRBJ2-7; D possibly corresponds to TRBD1 (5 bases). Germline V lookup: CDR1 SGHAT, CDR2 FQDESV (reference sequence). The CDR3 covers 13 residues. Trimming removed 4 bases at V and 3 bases at J, with 10 bases between.

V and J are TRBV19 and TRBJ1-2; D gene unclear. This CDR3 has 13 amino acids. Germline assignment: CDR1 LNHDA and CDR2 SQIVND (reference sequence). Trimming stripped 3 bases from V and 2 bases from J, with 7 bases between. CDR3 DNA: TGTGCCAGTAGTATTGGCCTCAACTATGGCTACACCTTC. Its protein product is CASSIGLNYGYTF.

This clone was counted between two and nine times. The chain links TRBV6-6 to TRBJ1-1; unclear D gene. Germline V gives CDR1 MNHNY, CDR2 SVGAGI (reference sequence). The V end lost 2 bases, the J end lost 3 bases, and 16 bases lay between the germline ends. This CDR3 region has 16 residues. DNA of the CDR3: TGTGCCAGCAGTTACCCGAAGAGCGGAGCGCACACTGAAGCTTTCTTT. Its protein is CASSYPKSGAHTEAFF.

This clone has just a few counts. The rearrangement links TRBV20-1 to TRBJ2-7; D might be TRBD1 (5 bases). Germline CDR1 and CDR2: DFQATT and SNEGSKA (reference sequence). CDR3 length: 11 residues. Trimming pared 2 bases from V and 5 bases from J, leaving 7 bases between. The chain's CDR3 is CSARQGDEQYF. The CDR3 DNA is TGCAGTGCTAGACAGGGTGACGAGCAGTACTTC.

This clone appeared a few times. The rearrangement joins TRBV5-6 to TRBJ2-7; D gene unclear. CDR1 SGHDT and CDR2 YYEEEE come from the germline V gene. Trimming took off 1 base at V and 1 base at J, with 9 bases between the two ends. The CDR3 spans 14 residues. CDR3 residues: CASSLISGSYEQYF. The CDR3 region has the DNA TGTGCCAGCAGCTTGATTTCGGGTTCCTACGAGCAGTACTTC.